The 16 T cell receptor beta chains reported below all come from one sample, sequenced in a study of blood T cell repertoires in COVID-19. Data came from immunoSEQ multiplex PCR; TCRdb stores just in-frame clones and leaves some out. The table lists about 240,000 clones, approximately 84% of them singletons. The sequencing input was PBMCs or T cells enriched from blood (not recorded which). Receptors originate from a woman aged 35 to 49 with acute COVID-19.

This clone was observed once. The chain employs TRBV9 and TRBJ1-5, with 7 nucleotides matching TRBD1. The germline V gene has CDR1 SGDLS and CDR2 YYNGEE. The ends lost 3 bases at V and 0 bases at J; junction bases unmatched: 3. The CDR3 runs 15 residues. The CDR3 protein is CASSAGGGSNQPQHF. As DNA, the CDR3 is TGTGCCAGCAGCGCAGGGGGTGGTAGCAATCAGCCCCAGCATTTT. The variable domain in full, completed from reference TRBV9 and TRBJ1-5, reads DSGVTQTPKHLITATGQRVTLRCSPRSGDLSVYWYQQSLDQGLQFLIQYYNGEERAKGNILERFSAQQFPDLHSELNLSSLELGDSALYFCASSAGGGSNQPQHFGDGTRLSIL.

This clone appeared a few times. J is TRBJ2-2 and V is TRBV10-1; possibly TRBD1 for D (5 bases). The CDR3 totals 14 residues. V was cut by 4 bases and J by 2 bases, with 8 bases left in between. Germline CDR1 WNHNN, CDR2 SYGVQD (reference sequence). Here the CDR3 reads CASSGTPNTGELFF. The CDR3 DNA reads TGCGCCAGCAGTGGGACACCTAACACCGGGGAGCTGTTTTTT.

The chain joins TRBV7-9 to TRBJ1-1, with D maybe TRBD1 (6 bases). The CDR3 loop spans 15 amino acids. The germline V and J ends were trimmed by 1 base and 0 bases, with 9 bases remaining between them. Germline CDR1 is SEHNR and CDR2 is FQNEAQ (reference sequence). CDR3 nucleotides: TGTGCCAGCAGCTTAGGTACAGGGATGAACACTGAAGCTTTCTTT. Protein product: CASSLGTGMNTEAFF.

V usage is TRBV4-1 and J usage is TRBJ2-2, with D perhaps TRBD1 (6 bases). Germline V CDR1 and CDR2: MGHRA, YSYEKL. CDR3 size: 18 residues. V lost 1 base and J lost 1, with 16 bases in between. The CDR3 sequence is CASSQGGVRTENTGELFF. DNA of the CDR3: TGCGCCAGCAGCCAAGGTGGGGTCCGGACAGAGAACACCGGGGAGCTGTTTTTT.

V is TRBV7-9 and J is TRBJ1-6, with 9 bases fitting TRBD1. Trimming at V came to 6 bases and at J to 10 bases, leaving 10 bases not matched to a gene. Germline CDR1 is SEHNR and CDR2 is FQNEAQ (reference sequence). This CDR3 is 15 amino acids long. The CDR3 reads CASRVTGTGRSPLHF. The CDR3, as DNA: TGTGCCAGCAGGGTTACCGGGACAGGGAGATCACCCCTCCACTTT.

The V and J genes are TRBV2 and TRBJ1-5; 9 bases map to TRBD1. Germline values: CDR1 SNHLY, CDR2 FYNNEI. The CDR3 contains 15 residues. Losses at the gene ends were 6 bases for V and 4 bases for J; bases not matched to a gene: 7. The CDR3 nucleotides are TGTGCCAGCAGCGAGACAGGGGGGCAAAATCAGCCCCAGCATTTT. Amino acids: CASSETGGQNQPQHF.

The J gene is TRBJ2-5, the V gene TRBV6-5; no clear D gene. CDR1 MNHEY and CDR2 SVGAGI come from the germline V gene. This CDR3 region has 13 residues. Trimming pared 4 bases from V and 3 bases from J, leaving 9 bases between. The CDR3 here is CASSSGSKETQYF. The CDR3 DNA sequence: TGTGCCAGCAGTTCCGGGTCTAAAGAGACCCAGTACTTC.

This rearrangement joins TRBV9 to TRBJ2-7; unclear D gene. The CDR3 covers 14 residues. The V gene's germline CDR1 is SGDLS and CDR2 YYNGEE. Between the trimmed V and J ends, which lost 0 bases and 1 base, there was a span of 8 bases. The CDR3 reads CASSVAGLSYEQYF. CDR3 nucleotides: TGTGCCAGCAGCGTAGCTGGCCTGTCCTACGAGCAGTACTTC. Full variable domain (missing parts from reference TRBV9 and TRBJ2-7): DSGVTQTPKHLITATGQRVTLRCSPRSGDLSVYWYQQSLDQGLQFLIQYYNGEERAKGNILERFSAQQFPDLHSELNLSSLELGDSALYFCASSVAGLSYEQYFGPGTRLTVT.

This chain connects TRBV11-1 to TRBJ2-7; 8 bases are a match to TRBD1. V trimming: 6 bases; J trimming: 5 bases; junction bases outside the gene matches: 15. Germline V CDR1 and CDR2: SGHAT, FQDESV (reference sequence). The CDR3 has 16 amino acids. The CDR3 region has the DNA TGTGCCAGCAGTCTCACAGGACAGGGAGGTAGGCACGAGCAGTACTTC. Amino acids: CASSLTGQGGRHEQYF.

The chain couples TRBV4-1 to TRBJ2-1; the match to TRBD2 covers 7 bases. The germline V gene encodes CDR1 MGHRA and CDR2 YSYEKL. Losses at the gene ends were 4 bases for V and 4 bases for J; bases not matched to a gene: 4. CDR3 length equals 14 residues. The CDR3 sequence is CASSLPAGYNEQFF. For the CDR3, the DNA is TGCGCCAGCAGCCTACCAGCGGGATACAATGAGCAGTTCTTC.

Only one count was recorded for this clone. The V and J genes are TRBV27 and TRBJ2-7; TRBD1 might be the D (6 bases). The CDR3 runs to 14 residues. CDR1 MNHEY and CDR2 SMNVEV come from the germline V gene (reference sequence). V was cut by 5 bases and J by 4 bases, with 15 bases left in between. CDR3 sequence: CASSAQGPRYEQYF. CDR3 DNA sequence: TGTGCCAGCAGTGCACAGGGTCCACGGTACGAGCAGTACTTC.

V and J are TRBV6-5 and TRBJ1-2, with D perhaps TRBD1 (6 bases). Per germline, CDR1 MNHEY and CDR2 SVGAGI. Trimming took 4 bases from V and 4 from J, leaving 16 bases between them. CDR3 length: 15 residues. This chain's CDR3 is CASSSDRPLVYGYTF. CDR3 DNA: TGTGCCAGCAGTTCCGACAGGCCTCTGGTCTATGGCTACACCTTC.

The chain carries TRBV15 and TRBJ2-5, with D tentatively TRBD1 (6 bases). Trimming cost V 0 bases and J 0 bases, with 11 bases left between them. CDR3 length: 16 residues. Per germline, CDR1 LNHNV and CDR2 YYDKDF (reference sequence). CDR3: CATSRDWGPYQETQYF. The CDR3 coding sequence is TGTGCCACCAGCAGAGATTGGGGGCCTTACCAAGAGACCCAGTACTTC. The variable domain in full, completed from reference TRBV15 and TRBJ2-5, reads DAMVIQNPRYQVTQFGKPVTLSCSQTLNHNVMYWYQQKSSQAPKLLFHYYDKDFNNEADTPDNFQSRRPNTSFCFLDIRSPGLGDTAMYLCATSRDWGPYQETQYFGPGTRLLVL.

The chain uses TRBV5-4 and TRBJ2-1; 15 positions agree with TRBD2. V lost 1 base and J lost 8; bases outside the gene matches: 4. The germline CDR1 and CDR2 sequences are SGHNT and YYREEE (reference sequence). The CDR3 totals 16 residues. Here the CDR3 DNA reads TGTGCCAGCAGCTTGAGGGGACTAGCGGGAGGAGATGAGCAGTTCTTC. Protein product: CASSLRGLAGGDEQFF.

The chain has TRBV5-4 and TRBJ2-3, with TRBD1 identical over 10 bases. The germline V gene encodes CDR1 SGHNT and CDR2 YYREEE (reference sequence). This CDR3 has 16 amino acids. The junction had 6 bases not matched to a gene; V was cut back by 2 bases and J by 3 bases. The CDR3, as DNA: TGTGCCAGCAGCTTAATGCGGGACAGGGGTACAGATACGCAGTATTTT. It translates to CASSLMRDRGTDTQYF. Drawing the rest from reference TRBV5-4 and TRBJ2-3, the complete variable domain is ETGVTQSPTHLIKTRGQQVTLRCSSQSGHNTVSWYQQALGQGPQFIFQYYREEENGRGNFPPRFSGLQFPNYSSELNVNALELDDSALYLCASSLMRDRGTDTQYFGPGTRLTVL.

The V call is TRBV11-2, the J call TRBJ2-7; D may be TRBD2 (6 bases). The CDR3 sequence is 14 residues long. CDR1 is SGHAT, CDR2 FQNNGV, per germline. V shed 3 bases and J shed 4 bases, with 13 bases lying between them. In nucleotides, the CDR3 is TGTGCCAGCAGCTTGGGGGTAGGAGGGTACGAGCAGTACTTC. Residues: CASSLGVGGYEQYF.